The 26 T cell receptor beta chains listed next were all sequenced from one sample in a study of neurological immune-mediated disorders. TCRdb used MiXCR to reprocess the 5' RACE reads, holding one entry per CDR3 protein. The sample holds 50,000 or so distinct CDR3 sequences, 10% seen once. The sample consisted of PBMCs. These receptor sequences come from a woman in her thirties or forties with HTLV-1-associated myelopathy (HAM/TSP).

This clonotype has ten or more counts. V usage is TRBV12-3 or TRBV12-4 and J usage is TRBJ2-4, with D uncertain. This CDR3 has 14 amino acids. V lost 3 bases and J 0 bases, leaving 6 bases between the germline ends. This CDR3 is CASSFSIAKNIQYF. For the CDR3, the DNA is TGTGCCAGCAGTTTCTCCATAGCCAAAAACATTCAGTACTTC.

A few counts support this clonotype. The chain is built from TRBV4-2 and TRBJ2-3, with D uncertain. Germline V CDR1 and CDR2: LGHNA, YNFKEQ. The CDR3 loop spans 14 amino acids. The V and J ends lost 4 bases and 5 bases respectively, with 13 bases between them. The CDR3 DNA is TGTGCCAGCAGCCGAAACGACGTAGGAGATACGCAGTATTTT. As protein: CASSRNDVGDTQYF.

This clonotype was counted ten times or more. This chain joins TRBV5-1 and TRBJ2-7; 7 bases line up with TRBD2. V shed 3 bases and J 5 bases; nucleotides not matched to a gene: 8. The CDR3 is made up of 14 amino acids. Germline V gene lookup returns CDR1 SGHRS and CDR2 YFSETQ. The DNA for the CDR3 is TGCGCCAGCAGCTATCGGGACCGGGGGGACGAGCAGTACTTC. Translating it yields CASSYRDRGDEQYF.

This clonotype has ten or more counts. The chain carries TRBV12-3 or TRBV12-4 and TRBJ1-1; D gene unclear. The CDR3 covers 15 residues. With 2 bases removed from V and 3 bases from J, the gap between germline ends came to 13 bases. The CDR3 region has the DNA TGTGCCAGCAGTTTAAATTCGCGGCGGGACACTGAAGCTTTCTTT. This translates into CASSLNSRRDTEAFF.

Many counts were recorded for this clonotype. The rearrangement joins TRBV10-2 to TRBJ2-2; 12 positions match TRBD1. CDR1 is WSHSY, CDR2 SAAADI, per germline. The CDR3 is 16 residues long. J was trimmed by 6 bases and V by 6 bases; bases with no gene match: 8. CDR3 DNA sequence: TGCGCCAGCAGGGCCCCGGGACAGGGGGCTGCCGGGGAGCTGTTTTTT. It is translated as CASRAPGQGAAGELFF.

The sample holds many counts of this clonotype. The CDR3, as DNA: TGCGCCAGCAGCCAAGGGTCGCGGCAGGGGAGGACAGATACGCAGTATTTT. It yields the protein CASSQGSRQGRTDTQYF. The chain couples TRBV4-1 to TRBJ2-3; D is perhaps TRBD1 or TRBD2 (6 bases each). V was pared by 1 base and J by 3 bases, with 17 bases between. This CDR3 contains 17 residues. Germline loops: CDR1 MGHRA, CDR2 YSYEKL.

This clonotype is medium-sized (0.01 to 0.1%) within its sample. The V call is TRBV10-3, the J call TRBJ1-2, with 9 bases aligning to TRBD1. Germline CDR1 and CDR2: ENHRY and SYGVKD. Trimming at V came to 5 bases and at J to 0 bases, leaving 4 bases not matched to a gene. The CDR3 extends over 15 amino acids. The CDR3 nucleotides read TGTGCCATCAGTAAAGGACAGGGGTCTAACTATGGCTACACCTTC. Its protein is CAISKGQGSNYGYTF.

For this clonotype: A much larger clone differs from this one at a single base, so this may be a read error. The genes are TRBV15 and TRBJ2-3; no clear D. The germline V gene encodes CDR1 LNHNV and CDR2 YYDKDF (reference sequence). The CDR3 is 14 amino acids. Trimming shortened V by 5 bases and J by 0 bases, and 9 bases separated the two germline ends. The chain's CDR3 is CATSLDSSTDTQYF. Here the CDR3 DNA reads TGTGCCACCAGCTTGGATTCTAGCACAGATACGCAGTATTTT.

Details on this clonotype: This may be a read error, as it is one base from a much larger clone. The conserved final phenylalanine or tryptophan is absent from the CDR3, which likely points to a read error. The chain recombines TRBV5-6 with TRBJ1-2, with D hard to call. V was pared by 5 bases and J by 3 bases, with 17 bases between. Germline V lookup: CDR1 SGHDT, CDR2 YYEEEE. The CDR3 runs 15 residues. The CDR3 reads CASSRPDVWDYGYTL. CDR3 sequence (DNA): TGTGCCAGCAGTCGCCCTGACGTCTGGGACTATGGCTACACCTTG.

In this sample, this clonotype turned up many times. The chain uses TRBV29-1 and TRBJ1-1; weak D call: TRBD1 (5 bases). Germline V CDR1 and CDR2: SQVTM, ANQGSEA. V was trimmed by 3 bases and J by 2 bases, leaving 10 bases between them. The CDR3 spans 13 residues. CDR3 protein: CSVERQGNTEAFF. CDR3 DNA: TGCAGCGTTGAGAGGCAGGGAAACACTGAAGCTTTCTTT.

This clonotype came up many times. V usage is TRBV20-1 and J usage is TRBJ2-3; TRBD2 is a possible D gene (6 bases). CDR1 is DFQATT, CDR2 SNEGSKA, per germline (reference sequence). V was cut by 6 bases and J by 2 bases, with 18 bases left in between. The length of the CDR3 is 15 residues. The CDR3 loop is CSATWRVTFTDTQYF. CDR3 in DNA: TGCAGTGCCACCTGGAGGGTGACCTTCACAGATACGCAGTATTTT.

Ten or more counts support this clonotype. V is TRBV14 and J is TRBJ1-1; D unresolved. V gave up 2 bases and J gave up 1 base, with 2 bases separating them. Germline-derived CDR1 and CDR2 are SGHDN and FVKESK. The CDR3 runs to 12 residues. The CDR3 DNA reads TGTGCCAGCAGCCAATGGAACACTGAAGCTTTCTTT. Encoded protein: CASSQWNTEAFF.

This clonotype occurred many times. The CDR3 coding sequence is TGTGCCAGCAGCCGATACAGTGATCGCTCTGGGAATGAGCAGTTCTTC. This translates into CASSRYSDRSGNEQFF. The J gene is TRBJ2-1, the V gene TRBV7-2; unclear D gene. CDR3 length: 16 residues. V shed 5 bases and J shed 7 bases, with 21 bases lying between them. The V gene's germline CDR1 is SGHTA and CDR2 FQGNSA.

The sample holds many counts of this clonotype. V usage is TRBV24-1 and J usage is TRBJ1-5, with unresolved D. Germline CDR1 and CDR2: KGHDR and SFDVKD. The CDR3 totals 14 residues. With 5 bases removed from V and 0 bases from J, the gap between germline ends came to 7 bases. CDR3 loop: CATSAAASNQPQHF. For the CDR3, the DNA is TGTGCCACCAGTGCGGCAGCTAGCAATCAGCCCCAGCATTTT.

This clonotype was found many times. This chain links TRBV7-2 with TRBJ2-7; D is unclear. This CDR3 comprises 15 residues. Trimming took 6 bases from V and 2 from J, leaving 17 bases between them. The germline V gene has CDR1 SGHTA and CDR2 FQGNSA. The CDR3 sequence is CASRPEVSSAYEQYF. CDR3 coding DNA: TGTGCCAGCAGGCCCGAGGTCAGTTCCGCCTACGAGCAGTACTTC. Supplemented by reference TRBV7-2 and TRBJ2-7, the full variable domain reads GAGVSQSPSNKVTEKGKDVELRCDPISGHTALYWYRQSLGQGLEFLIYFQGNSAPDKSGLPSDRFSAERTGGSVSTLTIQRTQQEDSAVYLCASRPEVSSAYEQYFGPGTRLTVT.

This clonotype has at least ten counts. The V and J genes are TRBV7-8 and TRBJ2-1; 7 bases agree with TRBD2. The CDR3 is 17 amino acids. The germline gives CDR1 SGHVS, CDR2 FQNEAQ. With V trimmed by 5 bases and J by 4 bases, 14 bases remained unmatched. CDR3 loop: CASSSGELTTSYNEQFF. CDR3 coding DNA: TGTGCCAGCAGCAGCGGGGAACTAACCACCTCGTACAATGAGCAGTTCTTC.

This clonotype came up a few times. The chain uses TRBV12-3 or TRBV12-4 and TRBJ2-3; D perhaps matches TRBD2 (5 bases). CDR3 length: 12 residues. Trimming stripped 6 bases from V and 6 bases from J, with 10 bases between. CDR3 sequence (DNA): TGTGCCAGCAGCCCTACGGGGGATACGCAGTATTTT. Protein product: CASSPTGDTQYF.

This clonotype was found many times. The chain joins TRBV29-1 to TRBJ2-2; D remains ambiguous. The germline V and J ends were trimmed by 3 bases and 5 bases, with 4 bases remaining between them. The germline gives CDR1 SQVTM, CDR2 ANQGSEA. The CDR3 consists of 11 residues. CDR3 in DNA: TGCAGCGTTGACAGAACCGGGGAGCTGTTTTTT. It specifies CSVDRTGELFF.

At least ten counts were recorded for this clonotype. This chain joins TRBV3-1 and TRBJ2-7; D gene ambiguous. V lost 0 bases and J lost 0, with 9 bases in between. The CDR3 sequence is 15 residues long. Germline CDR1 is LGHDT and CDR2 is YNNKEL (reference sequence). In DNA, the CDR3 is TGTGCCAGCAGCCAAGAACTCGGCAACTCCTACGAGCAGTACTTC. It encodes CASSQELGNSYEQYF.

This clonotype turned up a few times. V is TRBV18 and J is TRBJ1-2; weak D call: TRBD1 (5 bases). The CDR3 runs to 15 residues. V lost 3 bases to trimming and J lost 4 bases, with 15 bases between them. Germline lookup yields CDR1 KGHSH and CDR2 LQKENI. Here the CDR3 reads CASSPGRGPVYGYTF. In nucleotides, the CDR3 is TGTGCCAGCTCACCGGGACGAGGTCCGGTCTATGGCTACACCTTC.

This clonotype was seen repeatedly, ten times or more. This rearrangement joins TRBV3-2 to TRBJ1-5. TRBV3-2 corresponds to a pseudogene. The CDR3 contains 15 residues. The CDR3 sequence is CVSEDGRGEAQPQHF. CDR3 bases: TGTGTCAGCGAGGACGGGCGAGGGGAGGCTCAGCCCCAGCATTTT.

Note on this clonotype: A single base separates this from a much larger clone, so it may be a read error. This chain joins TRBV5-1 and TRBJ2-5, with D uncertain. The CDR3 loop spans 13 amino acids. The germline gives CDR1 SGHRS, CDR2 YFSETQ. CDR3 DNA: TGCGCCAGCAGCTTGAGGCGGCAAGAGAACCAGTACTTC. It is translated as CASSLRRQENQYF.

This clonotype occurred a few times. The rearrangement uses TRBV4-3 and TRBJ1-6, with unresolved D. The CDR3 runs 14 residues. V shed 3 bases and J shed 8 bases, with 11 bases lying between them. Germline assignment: CDR1 LGHNA and CDR2 YSLEER. The CDR3 here is CASSQSGYDSPLHF. DNA of the CDR3: TGCGCCAGCAGCCAGTCAGGTTACGATTCACCCCTCCACTTT.

The table lists this clonotype with many counts. The chain employs TRBV11-2 and TRBJ2-3; possibly TRBD1 or TRBD2 for D (5 bases each). Per germline, CDR1 SGHAT and CDR2 FQNNGV. This CDR3 is built from 13 residues. Trimming cost V 1 base and J 8 bases, with 10 bases left between them. The CDR3 DNA is TGTGCCAGCAGCTTAGGGTTCGGGGCTACGCAGTATTTT. This gives the protein CASSLGFGATQYF.

For this clonotype: Given a much more abundant clone one base away, this may be a read error. V and J are TRBV12-3 or TRBV12-4 and TRBJ1-3; a possible D gene is TRBD1 (6 bases). The V and J ends lost 5 bases and 4 bases respectively, with 15 bases between them. This CDR3 contains 15 residues. The CDR3 region is CASSLGPDRGNTIYF. As DNA, the CDR3 is TGTGCCAGCAGTCTGGGACCAGACAGGGGAAACACCATATATTTT.

The V gene is TRBV18, the J gene TRBJ1-1, with D unresolved. The CDR3 sequence is 13 residues long. Trimming pared 3 bases from V and 2 bases from J, leaving 7 bases between. Germline V lookup: CDR1 KGHSH, CDR2 LQKENI. The chain's CDR3 is CASSPSGNTEAFF. In nucleotides, the CDR3 is TGTGCCAGCTCACCTTCAGGAAACACTGAAGCTTTCTTT.